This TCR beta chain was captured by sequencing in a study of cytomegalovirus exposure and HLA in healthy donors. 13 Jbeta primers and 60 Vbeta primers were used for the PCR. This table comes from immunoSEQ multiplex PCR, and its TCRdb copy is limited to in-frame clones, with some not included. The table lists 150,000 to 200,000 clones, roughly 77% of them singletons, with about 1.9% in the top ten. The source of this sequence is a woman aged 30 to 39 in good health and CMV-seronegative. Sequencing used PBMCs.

The CDR3 protein is CASSVASGGAPYNEQFF. DNA for the CDR3: TGTGCCAGCAGCGTAGCTAGCGGGGGGGCCCCCTACAATGAGCAGTTCTTC. The chain has TRBV9 and TRBJ2-1; 12 bases map to TRBD2. V shed 0 bases, J shed 2 bases, and the junction held 3 bases outside the gene matches. The CDR3 covers 17 residues. The germline V gene has CDR1 SGDLS and CDR2 YYNGEE.